Listed below are T cell receptor beta chains from one sample, sequenced in a study of regulatory T cells in long-lasting Graves disease. TCRdb recomputed calls from the multiplex PCR reads with MiXCR, one row per CDR3 protein. The sample holds over 650,000 distinct CDR3 sequences; 30% are singletons and the top ten take roughly 46%. The specimen was peripheral blood mononuclear cells (PBMCs), collected when the disease was refractory, from a patient treated with antithyroid drugs. The receptors were sampled from a female donor with Graves disease. The CDR3 runs from the conserved cysteine through the conserved F or W. A D gene is named only where the DNA matches it firmly. Size is omitted from some rows. Given values are once, few, many or a class for expanded clones.

clone_size j_call cdr3_length v_call d_call cdr3_nt cdr3_aa
NA TRBJ2-5 16 TRBV7-7 TRBD2 TGTGCCAGCAGCTCCACTACCTTAGCGGGAGGGGAGACCCAGTACTTC CASSSTTLAGGETQYF
NA TRBJ1-2 14 TRBV7-8 NA TGTGCCAGCAGCCCCTCGGGGGCCTACTATGGCTACACCTTC CASSPSGAYYGYTF
NA TRBJ1-6 14 TRBV5-1 NA TGCGCCAGCAGCTTGGCAGGGATCGAGTCACCCCTCCACTTT CASSLAGIESPLHF
NA TRBJ2-1 14 TRBV6-1 NA TGTGCCAGCAGGGTCGGGACATCAAACAATGAGCAGTTCTTC CASRVGTSNNEQFF
few TRBJ1-2 12 TRBV29-1 NA TGCAGCTCTGACCGAGGGGGTGATGGCTACACCTTC CSSDRGGDGYTF
few TRBJ1-4 12 TRBV29-1 NA TGCAGCGCTGCGGGGGGGGGTGAAAAACTGTTTTTT CSAAGGGEKLFF
few TRBJ1-1 11 TRBV15 NA TGTGCCACCAGCAAACACACTGAAGCTTTCTTT CATSKHTEAFF
few TRBJ2-5 18 TRBV29-1 TRBD2 TGCAGCGGCTGGACCTCGGGACTAGCGGATCCATGGAAAGAGACCCAGTACTTC CSGWTSGLADPWKETQYF
NA TRBJ1-5 14 TRBV19 NA TGTGCCAGTAGTACCAAGACGGGGAATCAGCCCCAGCATTTT CASSTKTGNQPQHF
few TRBJ1-2 14 TRBV9 TRBD1 TGTGCCAGCAGCGTAGAACAGGGGACTACTGGCTACACCTTC CASSVEQGTTGYTF
few TRBJ2-5 13 TRBV6-1 NA TGTGCCAGCAGTATCAGGGCCCAAGAGACCCAGTACTTC CASSIRAQETQYF
NA TRBJ1-2 14 TRBV5-1 NA TGCGCCAGCAGCTTGGAGAAGAGGCAGGATGGCTACACCTTC CASSLEKRQDGYTF
NA TRBJ1-1 16 TRBV7-3 TRBD1 TGTGCCAGCAGCTTATTGACAGGGGGGTATAACACTGAAGCTTTCTTT CASSLLTGGYNTEAFF
many TRBJ1-1 12 TRBV7-9 NA TGTGCCAGCAGCTTAGCGGGCCGATCGGCTTTCTTT CASSLAGRSAFF
NA TRBJ1-2 12 TRBV29-1 NA TGCAGCGTTGTAGAGGGCCACTATGGCTACACCTTC CSVVEGHYGYTF
NA TRBJ2-2 14 TRBV19 NA TGTGCCAGTAATAAGCGGAGGGACACCGGGGAGCTGTTTTTT CASNKRRDTGELFF
NA TRBJ2-2 14 TRBV29-1 NA TGCAGCGTTTTGACGGAGAGGAACACCGGGGAGCTGTTTTTT CSVLTERNTGELFF
NA TRBJ1-1 14 TRBV2 TRBD1 TGTGCCACCGCCGAAGGGACAGTGAACACTGAAGCTTTCTTT CATAEGTVNTEAFF
NA TRBJ1-2 13 TRBV20-1 NA TGCAGTGCTAGAGAAGGGTCGACATATGGCTACACCTTC CSAREGSTYGYTF
few TRBJ2-3 15 TRBV12-3/TRBV12-4 TRBD2 TGTGCCAGCAGTTCACTAGCGGGAGTTAAAGATACGCAGTATTTT CASSSLAGVKDTQYF
few TRBJ1-6 15 TRBV12-3/TRBV12-4 TRBD1 TGTGCCAGCAGTTTGGCGGGACAGATTAATTCACCCCTCCACTTT CASSLAGQINSPLHF
NA TRBJ2-5 15 TRBV24-1 TRBD1 TGTGCCACCAGTGATGGGACAGGGCGATGGGAGACCCAGTACTTC CATSDGTGRWETQYF
NA TRBJ1-2 16 TRBV11-2 NA TGTGCCAGCAGCCCAATCCCAGGAGGAGGGGACTATGGCTACACCTTC CASSPIPGGGDYGYTF
NA TRBJ2-7 16 TRBV5-6 TRBD1 TGTGCCAGCAGCTTGTTCGACAGGGTTTTGGGCTACGAGCAGTACTTC CASSLFDRVLGYEQYF
NA TRBJ1-4 14 TRBV12-3/TRBV12-4 NA TGTGCCAGCAGTGAGACACCACGGGTTGAAAAACTGTTTTTT CASSETPRVEKLFF
few TRBJ2-2 17 TRBV4-1 TRBD2 TGCGCCAGCAGCCAGGCGGGACTAGCGGAGGACACCGGGGAGCTGTTTTTT CASSQAGLAEDTGELFF
few TRBJ1-1 15 TRBV14 NA TGTGCCAGCAGCCAAGATCAGGGAGTGAACACTGAAGCTTTCTTT CASSQDQGVNTEAFF
NA TRBJ1-1 15 TRBV27 TRBD1 TGTGCCAGCCAAAGGACAGGGGGCCGGTACACTGAAGCTTTCTTT CASQRTGGRYTEAFF
NA TRBJ2-5 14 TRBV20-1 TRBD2 TGCAGTGCCACCCACACTAGCGGGAAAGAGACCCAGTACTTC CSATHTSGKETQYF
NA TRBJ1-1 15 TRBV7-9 TRBD1 TGTGCCAGCAGCCCGTACAGGGGCCAGGGCACTGAAGCTTTCTTT CASSPYRGQGTEAFF
few TRBJ1-5 14 TRBV5-1 NA TGCGCCAGCAGCCCAAACACAGGCAATCAGCCCCAGCATTTT CASSPNTGNQPQHF
many TRBJ1-2 14 TRBV2 NA TGTGCCAGCAGGTACAACAGGGATCGAGAAGGCTACACCTTC CASRYNRDREGYTF
few TRBJ2-2 16 TRBV19 NA TGTGCCAGTAGTATCCCCTTCGGGGCGAACACCGGGGAGCTGTTTTTT CASSIPFGANTGELFF
once TRBJ2-5 16 TRBV5-1 NA TGCGCCAGCAGCTTTCACTTAGGAGGCGACCAAGAGACCCAGTACTTC CASSFHLGGDQETQYF
few TRBJ2-7 16 TRBV7-7 TRBD1 TGTGCCAGCAGCTTAAACCTACCGGGACAGTCCTACGAGCAGTACTTC CASSLNLPGQSYEQYF